This TCR beta chain was captured in a study of blood T cell repertoires in COVID-19. Study summary: Samples came from the United States, Italy and Spain, spanning acute and convalescent COVID-19.

The method was immunoSEQ multiplex PCR; TCRdb's version includes in-frame clones alone and lacks a portion of them. The sample holds around 110,000 clones; approximately 90% are singletons and the top ten take around 4.2%. The CDR3 length is 15 residues. Germline V gives CDR1 LNHDA, CDR2 SQIVND (reference sequence). The V gene end was trimmed by 3 bases and the J gene end by 7 bases; junction bases not matched to a gene: 8. Sequences were obtained from peripheral blood. The V and J genes are TRBV19 and TRBJ1-5; 8 nucleotides align to TRBD1. This TCR derives from a man aged 35 to 55 with acute or convalescent COVID-19. The CDR3 DNA reads as TGTGCCAGTAGTATTCGGCAGGGGGCGCACCAGCCCCAGCATTTT. Translation: CASSIRQGAHQPQHF. Full variable domain (missing parts from reference TRBV19 and TRBJ1-5): DGGITQSPKYLFRKEGQNVTLSCEQNLNHDAMYWYRQDPGQGLRLIYYSQIVNDFQKGDIAEGYSVSREKKESFPLTVTSAQKNPTAFYLCASSIRQGAHQPQHFGDGTRLSIL.